Sequencing of this T cell receptor beta chain was carried out in a study of T-cell memory formation after mild COVID-19. Trimming cost V 0 bases and J 6 bases, with 18 bases left between them. The CDR3 covers 17 residues. There are a few counts of this clonotype. TCRdb used MiXCR to reprocess the 5' RACE reads, holding one entry per CDR3 protein. The data contain roughly 450,000 distinct CDR3 sequences, around a sixth of them singletons. The receptor was derived from an adult woman who had mild COVID-19 (a few samples of this study predate the infection). Cell type and time point are not known. Sequenced: PBMCs or a T cell subset sorted from them (not recorded which). This chain links TRBV12-3 or TRBV12-4 with TRBJ2-1; the D gene is possibly TRBD2 (5 bases). CDR3 sequence reads: CASSLARALTQINEQFF. The CDR3 coding sequence is TGTGCCAGCAGTTTAGCGAGGGCGCTAACTCAAATCAATGAGCAGTTCTTC.